The rows below give T cell receptor beta chains drawn from one sample of a study of OX40 agonist ivuxolimab in advanced cancers. Clones were sequenced by immunoSEQ multiplex PCR, and TCRdb holds only the in-frame ones, with some missing. The sample records tens of thousands of clones, approximately 91% being singletons. Specimen: CD4+ or CD8+ T cells sorted from blood, collected in a trial of the OX40 agonist ivuxolimab. Receptors originate from an adult with an advanced solid tumor such as melanoma, head and neck, liver or kidney cancer. Both conserved end residues are part of each CDR3. D genes are given only for firm matches. Clone sizes are given selectively: once, few, many, or a class where the clone is expanded.

CSVEDPPGDHGYTF	TGCAGCGTTGAAGACCCTCCAGGGGACCATGGCTACACCTTC	TRBV29-1	TRBJ1-2	-	-
CAISESAGTSTDTQYF	TGTGCCATCAGTGAGTCTGCAGGGACTAGCACAGATACGCAGTATTTT	TRBV10-3	TRBJ2-3	-	-
CASSPGWGSGGPIGELFF	TGCGCCAGCAGCCCGGGCTGGGGGTCGGGAGGGCCTATCGGGGAGCTGTTTTTT	TRBV4-1	TRBJ2-2	TRBD2	-
CASRGGKEQFF	TGTGCCAGCAGAGGGGGCAAGGAGCAGTTCTTC	TRBV6-5	TRBJ2-1	TRBD1	-
CASSPADTGELFF	TGTGCCAGCAGCCCCGCCGACACCGGGGAGCTGTTTTTT	TRBV9	TRBJ2-2	-	-
CASSPTGTMGYYEQYF	TGTGCCAGCTCACCCACCGGGACAATGGGTTATTACGAGCAGTACTTC	TRBV18	TRBJ2-7	-	-
CASSPLQGAGNEQFF	TGTGCCAGCAGCCCTTTGCAAGGGGCCGGGAATGAGCAGTTCTTC	TRBV4-2	TRBJ2-1	-	-
CASERDSSYNEQFF	TGTGCCAGCGAGCGGGATAGCTCCTACAATGAGCAGTTCTTC	TRBV9	TRBJ2-1	TRBD2	-
CASRPTRAQDTGELFF	TGCGCCAGCAGACCAACCAGGGCACAAGACACCGGGGAGCTGTTTTTT	TRBV5-1	TRBJ2-2	-	-
CASQLPGRADNEQFF	TGTGCCAGCCAGCTCCCCGGCAGGGCCGACAATGAGCAGTTCTTC	TRBV6-7	TRBJ2-1	-	-
CASSPHGTGGAYGYTF	TGTGCCAGCAGCCCACACGGGACAGGGGGCGCGTATGGCTACACCTTC	TRBV6-6	TRBJ1-2	TRBD1	-
CASSPRDRSYEQYF	TGTGCCAGCAGCCCCCGGGACAGATCCTACGAGCAGTACTTC	TRBV7-9	TRBJ2-7	TRBD1	-
CAWSVQGYSSEQFF	TGTGCCTGGAGTGTACAGGGCTACTCCAGTGAGCAGTTCTTC	TRBV30	TRBJ2-1	-	-
CASSEGTLPSTDTQYF	TGTGCCAGCAGTGAAGGGACCCTTCCAAGCACAGATACGCAGTATTTT	TRBV25-1	TRBJ2-3	-	-
CASSASSGRPYEQYF	TGTGCCAGTAGTGCCTCTAGCGGGAGGCCCTACGAGCAGTACTTC	TRBV19	TRBJ2-7	TRBD2	-
CASSASGTGADTQYF	TGTGCCAGCAGCGCCTCCGGGACAGGGGCAGATACGCAGTATTTT	TRBV9	TRBJ2-3	TRBD1	few
CAWIQGPSSNSPLHF	TGTGCCTGGATTCAGGGTCCCTCGTCTAATTCACCCCTCCACTTT	TRBV30	TRBJ1-6	-	-
CASSLAGGAPNEKLFF	TGTGCCAGCAGCTTGGCAGGCGGTGCCCCTAATGAAAAACTGTTTTTT	TRBV5-5	TRBJ1-4	-	-
CASSATSGRGNEQFF	TGTGCCAGCAGCGCCACTAGCGGGAGGGGCAATGAGCAGTTCTTC	TRBV7-2	TRBJ2-1	TRBD2	-
CASSLSQGRGYTF	TGTGCCAGCAGCCTAAGCCAGGGGAGAGGCTACACCTTC	TRBV7-9	TRBJ1-2	-	-
CASSQTTGGSGNTIYF	TGTGCCAGCAGCCAAACGACGGGGGGCTCTGGAAACACCATATATTTT	TRBV7-8	TRBJ1-3	-	-
CASRYIDEQFF	TGTGCCAGTAGATACATCGATGAGCAGTTCTTC	TRBV19	TRBJ2-1	-	-
CASSLVYWGGIYNEQFF	TGTGCCAGCAGCTTAGTCTACTGGGGCGGGATCTACAATGAGCAGTTCTTC	TRBV11-2	TRBJ2-1	-	-
CASSPPHSRRTDTQYF	TGTGCCAGCAGCCCACCCCATAGCCGCCGCACAGATACGCAGTATTTT	TRBV11-2	TRBJ2-3	-	-
CASSVAAGLDAGANVLTF	TGTGCCAGCAGCGTAGCCGCGGGACTAGACGCTGGGGCCAACGTCCTGACTTTC	TRBV9	TRBJ2-6	TRBD2	once
CASSDGTVDRNTIYF	TGTGCCAGCAGTGACGGGACAGTAGATAGAAACACCATATATTTT	TRBV28	TRBJ1-3	TRBD1	-
CASSLVPGTSTEQYF	TGCGCCAGCAGCTTGGTTCCCGGGACTAGCACCGAGCAGTACTTC	TRBV5-1	TRBJ2-7	TRBD2	-
CASSSGTGHSGNTIYF	TGCGCCAGCAGCTCCGGGACGGGCCACTCTGGAAACACCATATATTTT	TRBV5-1	TRBJ1-3	-	-
CASSGGTGGRFNEQFF	TGCGCCAGCAGTGGTGGTACTGGGGGGCGCTTCAATGAGCAGTTCTTC	TRBV10-1	TRBJ2-1	-	-
CASSHRTSGSYNEQFF	TGTGCCAGCAGCCATCGGACTAGCGGGAGCTACAATGAGCAGTTCTTC	TRBV7-9	TRBJ2-1	TRBD2	-
CASSPETPYNEQFF	TGCGCCAGCAGCCCCGAGACCCCCTACAATGAGCAGTTCTTC	TRBV4-1	TRBJ2-1	-	-
CATKGVWTDTQYF	TGTGCCACCAAAGGGGTTTGGACAGATACGCAGTATTTT	TRBV6-6	TRBJ2-3	-	-
CAWSERVNEQFF	TGTGCCTGGAGTGAAAGAGTCAATGAGCAGTTCTTC	TRBV30	TRBJ2-1	-	-
CASSFTPTGDGYTF	TGTGCCAGCAGCTTTACCCCGACAGGGGATGGCTACACCTTC	TRBV7-2	TRBJ1-2	TRBD1	-
CASSTGQGESGELFF	TGTGCCAGCAGCACCGGACAGGGTGAATCCGGGGAGCTGTTTTTT	TRBV21-1	TRBJ2-2	-	-
CASEGTYEQYF	TGTGCCAGCGAGGGTACCTACGAGCAGTACTTC	TRBV7-9	TRBJ2-7	-	-
CASSIAGTVTYEQYF	TGTGCCAGTAGTATCGCGGGTACTGTCACCTACGAGCAGTACTTC	TRBV19	TRBJ2-7	-	once
CASSERPRGGYNEQFF	TGTGCCAGCAGTGAACGCCCTAGGGGGGGTTACAATGAGCAGTTCTTC	TRBV6-1	TRBJ2-1	-	-
CAWIPPAREGEQFF	TGTGCCTGGATTCCACCGGCTAGGGAGGGCGAGCAGTTCTTC	TRBV30	TRBJ2-1	TRBD2	-
CASSFPRPTTNTEAFF	TGTGCCAGCAGCTTTCCCAGACCGACAACGAACACTGAAGCTTTCTTT	TRBV7-9	TRBJ1-1	-	-
CASSLVAYTGELFF	TGCGCCAGCAGCTTGGTAGCGTACACCGGGGAGCTGTTTTTT	TRBV5-1	TRBJ2-2	-	once
CASSFGYGQNQETQYF	TGTGCCAGCAGCTTTGGGTACGGGCAAAACCAAGAGACCCAGTACTTC	TRBV7-2	TRBJ2-5	-	-